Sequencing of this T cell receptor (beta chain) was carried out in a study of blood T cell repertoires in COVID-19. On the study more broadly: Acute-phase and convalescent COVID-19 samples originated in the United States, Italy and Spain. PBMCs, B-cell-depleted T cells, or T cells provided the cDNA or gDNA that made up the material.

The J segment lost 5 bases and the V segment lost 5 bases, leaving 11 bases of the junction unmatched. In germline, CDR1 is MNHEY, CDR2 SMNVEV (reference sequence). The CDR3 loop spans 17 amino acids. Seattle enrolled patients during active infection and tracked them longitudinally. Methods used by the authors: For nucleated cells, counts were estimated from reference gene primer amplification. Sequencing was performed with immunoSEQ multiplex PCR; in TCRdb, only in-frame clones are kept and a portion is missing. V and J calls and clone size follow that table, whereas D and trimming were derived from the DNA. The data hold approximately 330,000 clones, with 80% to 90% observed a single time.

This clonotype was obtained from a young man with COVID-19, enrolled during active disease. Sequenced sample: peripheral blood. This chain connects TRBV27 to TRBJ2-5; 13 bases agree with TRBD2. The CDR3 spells CASSHGLAGVRWETQYF. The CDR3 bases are TGTGCCAGCAGTCACGGACTAGCGGGAGTGAGGTGGGAGACCCAGTACTTC.